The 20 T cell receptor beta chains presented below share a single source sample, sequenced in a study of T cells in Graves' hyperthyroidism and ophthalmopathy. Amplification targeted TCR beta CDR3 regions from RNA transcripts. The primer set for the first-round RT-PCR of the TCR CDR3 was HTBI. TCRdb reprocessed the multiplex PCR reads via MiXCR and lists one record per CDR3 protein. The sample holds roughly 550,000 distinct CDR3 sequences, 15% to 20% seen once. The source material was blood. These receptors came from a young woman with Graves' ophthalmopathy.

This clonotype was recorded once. This CDR3 reads CASSSISLNRQGARLADAYEQYF. The DNA of the CDR3 is TGTGCCAGCAGTTCTATATCCCTAAATCGACAGGGGGCGCGACTAGCTGACGCCTACGAGCAGTACTTC. The chain employs TRBV28 and TRBJ2-7; 10 bases match TRBD1. CDR3 size: 23 residues. Germline CDR1 is MDHEN and CDR2 is SYDVKM. The V gene end was trimmed by 4 bases and the J gene end by 2 bases; junction bases not matched to a gene: 29.

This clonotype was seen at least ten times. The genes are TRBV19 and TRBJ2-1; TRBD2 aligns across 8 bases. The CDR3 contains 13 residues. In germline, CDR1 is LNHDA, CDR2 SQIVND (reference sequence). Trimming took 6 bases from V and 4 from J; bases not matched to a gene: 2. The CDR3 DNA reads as TGTGCCAGTAGACTAGCGGCTTACAATGAGCAGTTCTTC. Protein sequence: CASRLAAYNEQFF.

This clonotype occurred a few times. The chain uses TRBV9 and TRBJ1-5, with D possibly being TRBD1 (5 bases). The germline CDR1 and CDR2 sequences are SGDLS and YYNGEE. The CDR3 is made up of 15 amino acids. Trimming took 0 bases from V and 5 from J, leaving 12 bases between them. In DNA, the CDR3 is TGTGCCAGCAGCGTAGAGGGGACGCCGGATCAGCCCCAGCATTTT. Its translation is CASSVEGTPDQPQHF. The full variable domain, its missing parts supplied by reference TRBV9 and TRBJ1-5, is DSGVTQTPKHLITATGQRVTLRCSPRSGDLSVYWYQQSLDQGLQFLIQYYNGEERAKGNILERFSAQQFPDLHSELNLSSLELGDSALYFCASSVEGTPDQPQHFGDGTRLSIL.

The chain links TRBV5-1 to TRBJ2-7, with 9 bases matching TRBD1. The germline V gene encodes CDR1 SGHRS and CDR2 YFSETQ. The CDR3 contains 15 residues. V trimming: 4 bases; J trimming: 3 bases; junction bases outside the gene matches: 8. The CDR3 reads CASSPSGTGIYEQYF. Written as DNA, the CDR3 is TGCGCCAGCAGCCCGTCCGGGACAGGGATCTACGAGCAGTACTTC.

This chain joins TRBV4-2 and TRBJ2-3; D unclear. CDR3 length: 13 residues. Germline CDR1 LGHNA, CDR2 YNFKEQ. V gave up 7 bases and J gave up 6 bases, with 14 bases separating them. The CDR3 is CASTARLWDTQYF. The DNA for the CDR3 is TGTGCCAGCACCGCGCGCCTGTGGGATACGCAGTATTTT.

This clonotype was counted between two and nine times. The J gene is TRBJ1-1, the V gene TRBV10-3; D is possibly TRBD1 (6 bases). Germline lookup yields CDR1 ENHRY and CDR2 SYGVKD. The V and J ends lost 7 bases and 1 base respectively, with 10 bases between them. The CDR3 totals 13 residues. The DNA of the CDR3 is TGTGCCATCAATGTACAGGGGAACACTGAAGCTTTCTTT. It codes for CAINVQGNTEAFF.

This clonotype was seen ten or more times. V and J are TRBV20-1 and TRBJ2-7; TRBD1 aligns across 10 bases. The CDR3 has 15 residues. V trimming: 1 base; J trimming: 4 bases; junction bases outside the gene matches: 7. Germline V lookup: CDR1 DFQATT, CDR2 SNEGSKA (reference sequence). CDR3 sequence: CSARVRTGGQYEQYF. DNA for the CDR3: TGCAGTGCTAGAGTTCGGACAGGGGGGCAATACGAGCAGTACTTC.

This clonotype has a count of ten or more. In nucleotides, the CDR3 is TGTGCCAGCAGTTTCGTGGCTAGCGGGAGGGTATCCTACGAGCAGTACTTC. Translating it yields CASSFVASGRVSYEQYF. The chain couples TRBV28 to TRBJ2-7, with 12 bases identical to TRBD2. The CDR3 is 17 residues long. Germline lookup yields CDR1 MDHEN and CDR2 SYDVKM. After removal of 3 bases from V and 1 base from J, the junction contained 7 bases not matched to a gene.

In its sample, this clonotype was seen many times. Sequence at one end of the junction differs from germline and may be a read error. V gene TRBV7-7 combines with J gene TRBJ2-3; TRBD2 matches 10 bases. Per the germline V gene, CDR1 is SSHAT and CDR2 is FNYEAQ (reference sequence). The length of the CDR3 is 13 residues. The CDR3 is CASSPGLADTQYF. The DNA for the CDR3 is TGTGCTAGCAGCCCGGGACTAGCGGATACGCAGTATTTT. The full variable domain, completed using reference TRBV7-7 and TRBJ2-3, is GAGVSQSPRYKVTKRGQDVTLRCDPISSHATLYWYQQALGQGPEFLTYFNYEAQPDKSGLPSDRFSAERPEGSISTLTIQRTEQRDSAMYRCASSPGLADTQYFGPGTRLTVL.

CDR3 protein: CSVGRVSTDTQYF. Here the CDR3 DNA reads TGCAGCGTCGGGAGGGTGAGCACAGATACGCAGTATTTT. J is TRBJ2-3 and V is TRBV29-1, with 8 nucleotides matching TRBD2. J lost 0 bases, V lost 6 bases, and 2 bases had no gene match. Per the germline V gene, CDR1 is SQVTM and CDR2 is ANQGSEA. The CDR3 is made up of 13 amino acids.

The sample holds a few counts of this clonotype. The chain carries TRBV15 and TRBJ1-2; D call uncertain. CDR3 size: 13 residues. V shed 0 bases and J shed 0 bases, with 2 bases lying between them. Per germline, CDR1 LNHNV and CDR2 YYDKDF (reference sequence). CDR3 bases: TGTGCCACCAGCAGAGATACTAACTATGGCTACACCTTC. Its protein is CATSRDTNYGYTF.

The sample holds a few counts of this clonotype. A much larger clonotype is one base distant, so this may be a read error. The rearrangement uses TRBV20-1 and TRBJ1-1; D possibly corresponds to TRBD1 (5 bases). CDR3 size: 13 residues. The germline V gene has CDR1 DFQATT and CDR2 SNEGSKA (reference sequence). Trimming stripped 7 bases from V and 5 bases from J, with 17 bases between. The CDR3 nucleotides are TGCAGTGTTAGCCGGGACCCCGTGACTGAAGCTTTCTTT. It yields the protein CSVSRDPVTEAFF.

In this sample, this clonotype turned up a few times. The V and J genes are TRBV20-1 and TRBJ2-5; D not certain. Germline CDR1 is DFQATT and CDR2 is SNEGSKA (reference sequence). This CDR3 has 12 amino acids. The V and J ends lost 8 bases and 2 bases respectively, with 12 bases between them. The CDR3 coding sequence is TGCAGTACGAGGCTCCCTCAAGAGACCCAGTACTTC. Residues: CSTRLPQETQYF.

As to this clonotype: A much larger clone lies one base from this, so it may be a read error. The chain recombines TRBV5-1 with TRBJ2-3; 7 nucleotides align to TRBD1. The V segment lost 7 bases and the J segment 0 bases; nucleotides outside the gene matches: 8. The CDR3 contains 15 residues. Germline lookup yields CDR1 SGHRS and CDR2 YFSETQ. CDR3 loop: CASGSGQASTDTQYF. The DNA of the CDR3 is TGCGCCAGCGGCTCAGGACAGGCTAGCACAGATACGCAGTATTTT.

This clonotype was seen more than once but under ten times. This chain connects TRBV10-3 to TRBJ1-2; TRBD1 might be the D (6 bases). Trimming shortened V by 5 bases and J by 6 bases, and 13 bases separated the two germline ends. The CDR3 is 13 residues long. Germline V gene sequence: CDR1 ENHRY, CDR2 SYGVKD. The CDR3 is CAISSTGLDGYTF. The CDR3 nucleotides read TGTGCCATCAGTTCAACAGGGCTTGATGGCTACACCTTC.

This CDR3 is CASSDYGGSGELFF. CDR3 DNA: TGTGCCAGTAGCGACTATGGTGGGTCCGGGGAGCTGTTTTTT. The J gene is TRBJ2-2, the V gene TRBV19; D perhaps matches TRBD2 (5 bases). The ends were cut back, 6 bases at V and 6 bases at J, with 14 bases in the middle. The germline V gene has CDR1 LNHDA and CDR2 SQIVND (reference sequence). The CDR3 extends over 14 amino acids. Looking up the rest from reference TRBV19 and TRBJ2-2 gives the full variable domain: DGGITQSPKYLFRKEGQNVTLSCEQNLNHDAMYWYRQDPGQGLRLIYYSQIVNDFQKGDIAEGYSVSREKKESFPLTVTSAQKNPTAFYLCASSDYGGSGELFFGEGSRLTVL.

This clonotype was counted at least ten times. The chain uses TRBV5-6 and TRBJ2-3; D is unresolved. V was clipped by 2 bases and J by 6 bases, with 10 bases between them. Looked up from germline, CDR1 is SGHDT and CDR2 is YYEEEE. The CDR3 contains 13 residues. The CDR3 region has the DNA TGTGCCAGCAGCTTTAAAGCTTCCGATACGCAGTATTTT. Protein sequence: CASSFKASDTQYF.

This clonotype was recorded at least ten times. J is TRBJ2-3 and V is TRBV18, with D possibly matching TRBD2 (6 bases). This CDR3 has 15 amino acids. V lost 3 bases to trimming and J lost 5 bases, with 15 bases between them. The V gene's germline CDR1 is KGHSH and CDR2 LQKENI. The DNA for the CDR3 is TGTGCCAGCTCACCCGTGATACGCGGGGAAGATACGCAGTATTTT. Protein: CASSPVIRGEDTQYF.

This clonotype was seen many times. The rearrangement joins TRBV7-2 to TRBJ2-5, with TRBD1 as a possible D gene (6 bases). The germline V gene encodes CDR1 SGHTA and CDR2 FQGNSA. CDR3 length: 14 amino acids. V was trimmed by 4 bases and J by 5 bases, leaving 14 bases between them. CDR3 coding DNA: TGTGCCAGCAGCTCAGACCCTAGGGGGGAGACCCAGTACTTC. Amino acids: CASSSDPRGETQYF.

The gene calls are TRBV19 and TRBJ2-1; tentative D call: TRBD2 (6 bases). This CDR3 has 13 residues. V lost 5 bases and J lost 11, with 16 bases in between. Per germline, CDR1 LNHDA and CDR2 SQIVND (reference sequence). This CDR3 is CASSSGSKTQQFF. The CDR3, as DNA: TGTGCCAGTAGTTCCGGGAGCAAAACCCAGCAGTTCTTC.